Following are 32 T cell receptor beta chains from one sample sequenced in a study of T cell responses to AZD1222 COVID-19 vaccine. Using immunoSEQ multiplex PCR, the repertoire was profiled, and TCRdb retains in-frame clones only, with some absent. The sample has fewer than 130,000 clones, more than 90% seen once. The input for sequencing was peripheral blood, taken on day 0 of AZD1222 vaccination. These receptors all stem from an adult in good health.

The CDR3 DNA reads as TGTGCCAGTAGTCAAGCAAATAGCAATCAGCCCCAGCATTTT. It encodes CASSQANSNQPQHF. The chain employs TRBV19 and TRBJ1-5; no reliable D call. The V end was cut by 5 bases, the J end by 0 bases, with 8 bases between. CDR3 length: 14 residues. CDR1 LNHDA and CDR2 SQIVND come from the germline V gene (reference sequence). Full variable domain (missing parts from reference TRBV19 and TRBJ1-5): DGGITQSPKYLFRKEGQNVTLSCEQNLNHDAMYWYRQDPGQGLRLIYYSQIVNDFQKGDIAEGYSVSREKKESFPLTVTSAQKNPTAFYLCASSQANSNQPQHFGDGTRLSIL.

The chain couples TRBV4-3 to TRBJ1-5; D is undetermined. The CDR3 is 14 amino acids. Per the germline V gene, CDR1 is LGHNA and CDR2 is YSLEER. V lost 1 base and J lost 8, with 12 bases in between. The DNA of the CDR3 is TGCGCCAGCAGCCAAGTAATAAGTCCAGAGCCCCAGCATTTT. This translates into CASSQVISPEPQHF.

V gene TRBV27 combines with J gene TRBJ2-6, with D maybe TRBD1 (7 bases). The V and J ends lost 4 bases and 0 bases respectively, with 19 bases between them. The CDR3 length is 19 residues. Germline CDR1 is MNHEY and CDR2 is SMNVEV (reference sequence). Written as DNA, the CDR3 is TGTGCCAGCAGTTCCAGGGGGACTTATATTTCCTCTGGGGCCAACGTCCTGACTTTC. This sequence encodes CASSSRGTYISSGANVLTF.

The chain is built from TRBV30 and TRBJ1-5; D may be TRBD1 (5 bases). The CDR3 length is 16 residues. The V gene lost 0 bases and the J gene lost 1 base, with 13 bases spanning the gap. Germline lookup yields CDR1 GTSNPN and CDR2 SVGIG (reference sequence). The CDR3 coding sequence is TGTGCCTGGAGTGTCGCCGGGGCGCGGAGCAATCAGCCCCAGCATTTT. This translates into CAWSVAGARSNQPQHF.

The rearrangement uses TRBV28 and TRBJ1-2; no reliable D call. Germline assignment: CDR1 MDHEN and CDR2 SYDVKM. Trimming took off 1 base at V and 7 bases at J, with 13 bases between the two ends. CDR3 length equals 14 residues. The CDR3: CASSLYPGPSGYTF. CDR3 sequence (DNA): TGTGCCAGCAGTTTATACCCCGGTCCGAGTGGCTACACCTTC.

The chain joins TRBV5-1 to TRBJ1-6; D possibly corresponds to TRBD1 (6 bases). The germline CDR1 and CDR2 sequences are SGHRS and YFSETQ. The germline V and J ends were trimmed by 2 bases and 7 bases, with 10 bases remaining between them. CDR3 length: 14 residues. The CDR3, as DNA: TGCGCCAGCAGCTTCGGGCAGGGGAATTCACCCCTCCACTTT. The encoded protein is CASSFGQGNSPLHF.

V and J are TRBV4-3 and TRBJ1-4; D is unclear. This CDR3 contains 15 residues. The V gene's germline CDR1 is LGHNA and CDR2 YSLEER. V gave up 0 bases and J gave up 6 bases, with 11 bases separating them. DNA for the CDR3: TGCGCCAGCAGCCAAGAGGAGGGATTGGATGAAAAACTGTTTTTT. It specifies CASSQEEGLDEKLFF.

This rearrangement joins TRBV29-1 to TRBJ1-1, with no clear D. The CDR3 consists of 19 residues. Germline loops: CDR1 SQVTM, CDR2 ANQGSEA. V was trimmed by 3 bases and J by 0 bases, leaving 26 bases between them. This CDR3 reads CSVEGGEAGRVSVNTEAFF. CDR3 DNA: TGCAGCGTTGAGGGCGGGGAGGCGGGTCGAGTATCGGTGAACACTGAAGCTTTCTTT.

This clone came up a few times. The J gene is TRBJ2-2, the V gene TRBV19; 7 bases match TRBD1. The CDR3 loop spans 14 amino acids. V shed 5 bases and J 4 bases; nucleotides not matched to a gene: 4. Germline CDR1 and CDR2: LNHDA and SQIVND (reference sequence). CDR3 region: CASSYQGVTGELFF. In DNA form, the CDR3 reads TGTGCCAGTAGTTACCAGGGGGTCACCGGGGAGCTGTTTTTT. Supplemented by reference TRBV19 and TRBJ2-2, the full variable domain reads DGGITQSPKYLFRKEGQNVTLSCEQNLNHDAMYWYRQDPGQGLRLIYYSQIVNDFQKGDIAEGYSVSREKKESFPLTVTSAQKNPTAFYLCASSYQGVTGELFFGEGSRLTVL.

This chain uses TRBV5-1 with TRBJ1-6, with 9 bases matching TRBD1. CDR3 length: 18 residues. CDR1 and CDR2 (germline): SGHRS, YFSETQ. The junction had 15 bases not matched to a gene; V was cut back by 0 bases and J by 11 bases. Here the CDR3 DNA reads TGCGCCAGCAGCTTGGCAGTGGGGGACAGGGTAACGGTACCACCCCTCCACTTT. As protein: CASSLAVGDRVTVPPLHF.

V and J are TRBV7-8 and TRBJ2-1; tentatively, D is TRBD2 (5 bases). There are 14 residues in the CDR3. The V gene's germline CDR1 is SGHVS and CDR2 FQNEAQ. V lost 5 bases and J lost 8, with 16 bases in between. In DNA form, the CDR3 reads TGTGCCAGCAGCCTAGTTGGGGAGATCTATGAGCAGTTCTTC. Protein: CASSLVGEIYEQFF.

The chain has TRBV18 and TRBJ2-5, with a weak D call TRBD2 (6 bases). V was trimmed by 3 bases and J by 4 bases, leaving 18 bases between them. The CDR3 is 16 residues long. Looked up from germline, CDR1 is KGHSH and CDR2 is LQKENI. CDR3: CASSPFLGGVAETQYF. The CDR3 DNA is TGTGCCAGCTCACCCTTTCTTGGAGGGGTCGCAGAGACCCAGTACTTC.

The chain recombines TRBV11-3 with TRBJ2-7; weak D call: TRBD1 (6 bases). The CDR3 is made up of 17 amino acids. In germline, CDR1 is SGHNT, CDR2 YENEEA. The V end was cut by 0 bases, the J end by 7 bases, with 22 bases between. The CDR3 loop is CASSLDPQRGSLGEQYF. CDR3 in DNA: TGTGCCAGCAGCTTAGATCCCCAGAGGGGGTCCCTCGGGGAGCAGTACTTC.

V is TRBV19 and J is TRBJ2-5, with TRBD1 as a possible D gene (6 bases). Trimming pared 0 bases from V and 4 bases from J, leaving 9 bases between. CDR1 and CDR2 (germline): LNHDA, SQIVND (reference sequence). The CDR3 runs to 14 residues. The CDR3 sequence: CASSIEHRVETQYF. DNA of the CDR3: TGTGCCAGTAGTATAGAACACAGGGTAGAGACCCAGTACTTC.

This chain links TRBV19 with TRBJ2-7; the D gene is possibly TRBD1 (6 bases). The germline V gene has CDR1 LNHDA and CDR2 SQIVND (reference sequence). The CDR3 extends over 15 amino acids. Deletions cut 6 bases from V and 1 base from J, with 16 bases between. Here the CDR3 DNA reads TGTGCCAGTAGCATAACAACCCAGGGGTCCTACGAGCAGTACTTC. This codes for CASSITTQGSYEQYF.

In its sample, this clone was seen once. This rearrangement joins TRBV7-9 to TRBJ1-3; unclear D gene. The CDR3 length is 12 residues. V lost 5 bases and J lost 3, with 5 bases in between. CDR1 and CDR2 from the germline V gene are SEHNR and FQNEAQ (reference sequence). DNA of the CDR3: TGTGCCAGCAGCCCCCTTGGAAACACCATATATTTT. It is translated as CASSPLGNTIYF.

This sequence joins TRBV7-9 and TRBJ1-1; D ambiguous. The CDR3 extends over 18 amino acids. Trimming took off 2 bases at V and 8 bases at J, with 27 bases between the two ends. Germline lookup yields CDR1 SEHNR and CDR2 FQNEAQ (reference sequence). The CDR3: CASSLIPTPRRLGREAFF. CDR3 nucleotide sequence: TGTGCCAGCAGCTTAATCCCGACCCCTCGCCGGCTAGGTAGGGAAGCTTTCTTT.

The V call is TRBV7-9, the J call TRBJ1-2; D unresolved. V shed 1 base and J shed 8 bases, with 8 bases lying between them. The CDR3 has 12 residues. Germline assignment: CDR1 SEHNR and CDR2 FQNEAQ (reference sequence). CDR3 nucleotides: TGTGCCAGCAGCTTAGACGGAGGGGGCTACACCTTC. Translated: CASSLDGGGYTF.

The chain uses TRBV6-1 and TRBJ1-4; D is uncertain. The CDR3 has 14 amino acids. The germline gives CDR1 MNHNS, CDR2 SASEGT. V dropped 2 bases and J dropped 3 bases, with 7 bases sitting between them. The CDR3, as DNA: TGTGCCAGCAGTGAAACGTGGTCTAATGAAAAACTGTTTTTT. This translates into CASSETWSNEKLFF.

The chain has TRBV7-8 and TRBJ1-1; TRBD1 is a possible D gene (6 bases). Germline CDR1 reads SGHVS; CDR2 reads FQNEAQ. V was trimmed by 4 bases and J by 4 bases, leaving 13 bases between them. The CDR3 length is 14 residues. Written as DNA, the CDR3 is TGTGCCAGCAGCTCGCCGGGCAGGGGCACTGAAGCTTTCTTT. It yields the protein CASSSPGRGTEAFF.

The J gene is TRBJ2-7, the V gene TRBV19; D possibly corresponds to TRBD2 (6 bases). CDR1 is LNHDA and CDR2 is SQIVND in the germline V gene (reference sequence). V lost 5 bases and J 3 bases, leaving 17 bases between the germline ends. This CDR3 region has 15 residues. CDR3 DNA sequence: TGTGCCAGTAGTGAAGAAACTAGCTTCGGCTACGAGCAGTACTTC. Protein: CASSEETSFGYEQYF.

CDR3 sequence reads: CASSLNTIYEQYF. The CDR3 DNA sequence: TGTGCCAGCAGCTTGAACACAATCTACGAGCAGTACTTC. The chain links TRBV5-6 to TRBJ2-7; D unresolved. Per germline, CDR1 SGHDT and CDR2 YYEEEE. V was pared by 1 base and J by 3 bases, with 8 bases between. The CDR3 loop spans 13 amino acids.

The chain has TRBV5-1 and TRBJ1-4; no clear D. The V gene's germline CDR1 is SGHRS and CDR2 YFSETQ. This CDR3 contains 14 residues. Deletions cut 2 bases from V and 0 bases from J, with 5 bases between. As DNA, the CDR3 is TGCGCCAGCAGCTTCGGGCCAACTAATGAAAAACTGTTTTTT. Translation gives CASSFGPTNEKLFF.

The rearrangement links TRBV4-1 to TRBJ1-4; D ambiguous. Trimming stripped 0 bases from V and 7 bases from J, with 18 bases between. The CDR3 has 17 amino acids. Germline V gives CDR1 MGHRA, CDR2 YSYEKL. CDR3 in amino acids: CASSQEASRKVSEKLFF. The DNA of the CDR3 is TGCGCCAGCAGCCAAGAGGCGAGTCGGAAAGTGTCTGAAAAACTGTTTTTT.

The rearrangement links TRBV18 to TRBJ1-1; a weak D match, TRBD1 (6 bases). From germline, CDR1 is KGHSH and CDR2 LQKENI. Trimming removed 5 bases from V and 6 bases from J, with 16 bases in between. This CDR3 contains 14 residues. CDR3 residues: CASSSLGGASEAFF. For the CDR3, the DNA is TGTGCCAGCTCATCACTTGGGGGCGCCTCTGAAGCTTTCTTT.

The rearrangement joins TRBV6-5 to TRBJ2-7; D remains unclear. The CDR3 sequence is 15 residues long. In germline, CDR1 is MNHEY, CDR2 SVGAGI. Between the trimmed V and J ends, which lost 2 bases and 3 bases, there was a span of 14 bases. The DNA of the CDR3 is TGTGCCAGCAGTTACGGACGGAATAGGCACTACGAGCAGTACTTC. It specifies CASSYGRNRHYEQYF.

The chain carries TRBV27 and TRBJ2-7; the match to TRBD2 covers 10 bases. After removal of 4 bases from V and 6 bases from J, the junction contained 9 bases not matched to a gene. In germline, CDR1 is MNHEY, CDR2 SMNVEV (reference sequence). The CDR3 has 15 amino acids. The CDR3 bases are TGTGCCAGCAGTTCTCTACTAGCGGGGAGACCCGAGCAGTACTTC. Translating it yields CASSSLLAGRPEQYF.

This chain connects TRBV12-3 or TRBV12-4 to TRBJ2-7; D is perhaps TRBD2 (5 bases). The CDR3 contains 13 residues. Trimming removed 6 bases from V and 3 bases from J, with 12 bases in between. CDR3 nucleotide sequence: TGTGCCAGCAGGGGGATGGGAGTCTACGAGCAGTACTTC. Its protein is CASRGMGVYEQYF.

The chain is built from TRBV7-2 and TRBJ1-1; D is uncertain. The CDR3 is made up of 13 amino acids. Trimming took off 6 bases at V and 5 bases at J, with 13 bases between the two ends. Germline CDR1 reads SGHTA; CDR2 reads FQGNSA. The chain's CDR3 is CASRPQGWTEAFF. CDR3 coding DNA: TGTGCCAGCAGACCACAAGGTTGGACTGAAGCTTTCTTT.

This clone showed up just a few times. V usage is TRBV28 and J usage is TRBJ2-1; 7 nucleotides match TRBD1. The CDR3 runs to 14 residues. CDR1 and CDR2 (germline): MDHEN, SYDVKM. The V gene end was trimmed by 9 bases and the J gene end by 2 bases; junction bases not matched to a gene: 7. The CDR3 loop reads CASALTGTYNEQFF. Written as DNA, the CDR3 is TGTGCCAGTGCTCTGACAGGGACCTACAATGAGCAGTTCTTC.

This chain joins TRBV4-1 and TRBJ2-5; D uncertain. V lost 1 base to trimming and J lost 2 bases, with 14 bases between them. Per germline, CDR1 MGHRA and CDR2 YSYEKL. The CDR3 has 16 amino acids. Here the CDR3 DNA reads TGCGCCAGCAGCCAAGTGGGAAGAACATTACAAGAGACCCAGTACTTC. Its translation is CASSQVGRTLQETQYF.

The count of this clone is one. The V gene is TRBV19, the J gene TRBJ1-5, with TRBD1 matching 7 bases. The length of the CDR3 is 14 residues. CDR1 LNHDA and CDR2 SQIVND come from the germline V gene (reference sequence). V dropped 6 bases and J dropped 7; count of bases not matched to a gene: 9. The CDR3 DNA sequence: TGTGCCAGTAGCACACAGGGGTCTAGGCAGCCCCAGCATTTT. This gives the protein CASSTQGSRQPQHF.